This T cell receptor beta chain derives from a study of T cells generated in artificial thymic organoids. Reverse primers in the TRAC or TRBC constant regions drove separate semi-nested PCRs for TCRalpha and TCRbeta. TCRdb re-analysed the 5' RACE reads in MiXCR, keeping a single row per CDR3 protein. Of 8,000 or so distinct CDR3 sequences detected, about 18% appear once; the ten largest clones hold over 1.3%. FACS isolated CD3+TCRαβ+CD8 single positive T cells before RNA extraction. This clonotype is medium-sized by share. CDR3 length: 17 amino acids. The germline gives CDR1 MNHEY, CDR2 SMNVEV (reference sequence). V shed 1 base and J 10 bases; nucleotides not matched to a gene: 13.

The chain carries TRBV27 and TRBJ1-6; 7 bases align to TRBD1. Material: naive CD8+ T cells from the thymus. Subset specified: CD3+TCRalphabeta+CD8SP T cells; for blood, CD45RO-CCR7+ naive CD8+ T cells. The source of this sequence is a human donor who gave cord blood stem cells for thymic organoid culture, a cardiac surgery patient who gave postnatal thymus, or a blood donor (not recorded which). The CDR3 bases are TGTGCCAGCAGTTTATATTGGTTAGGGGGCGCGAGATCACCCCTCCACTTT. Its translation is CASSLYWLGGARSPLHF.